This T cell receptor (beta chain) comes out of a study of blood T cells in healthy people across ages. Findings of the study overall: Naive T cell percentage showed a strong correlation with the diversity of TCR beta. Unsorted PBMC material precluded a definitive naive versus antigen-experienced comparison.

To note about this clonotype: Its antigen remains unknown.

Trimming removed 4 bases from V and 8 bases from J; junction bases left unmatched: 2. The CDR3 sequence is 12 residues long. Looked up from germline, CDR1 is MNHNY and CDR2 is SVGAGI (reference sequence). Through a sample-barcoded 5' primer and a J-beta primer mix, a second PCR was run for roughly 7 to 12 cycles. TCRdb redid the calling of the 5' RACE reads with MiXCR, one entry per CDR3 protein. The repertoire holds 450,000 to 600,000 distinct CDR3 sequences, with about a quarter as singletons. These data were also reused for a study on T cells of mothers and their children.

Material: blood. The V gene is TRBV6-6, the J gene TRBJ2-3, with 8 nucleotides matching TRBD2. The clonotype originates from a boy under 10 years old in good health. Here the CDR3 reads CASSSGGPTQYF. CDR3 bases: TGTGCCAGCAGTTCGGGGGGGCCTACGCAGTATTTT.